The 11 T cell receptor beta chains below all came from one sample that was sequenced in a study of read filtering for tumor transcriptome and immune sequencing. This library used roughly 400 ng RNA and molecular barcoded adaptors spanning alpha/delta and beta/gamma chains. MiXCR was run by TCRdb on the reads, yielding one entry per CDR3 protein. The sample has tens of thousands of distinct CDR3 sequences; about 22% are singletons. The specimen sequenced was a population of CD138-negative cells sorted from bone marrow. Receptors were obtained from a donor aged 40 or older with multiple myeloma.

There are many counts of this clonotype. CDR3 in amino acids: CASRYIANYGYTF. CDR3 DNA: TGTGCCAGCAGGTACATAGCTAACTATGGCTACACCTTC. V and J are TRBV28 and TRBJ1-2; no firm D call. Trimming left V 6 bases short and J 0 bases short, with 8 bases between. The germline CDR1 and CDR2 sequences are MDHEN and SYDVKM. The length of the CDR3 is 13 residues.

The J gene is TRBJ2-5, the V gene TRBV11-2; TRBD1 matches 10 bases. V lost 1 base to trimming and J lost 4 bases; unmatched junction nucleotides: 6. Per the germline V gene, CDR1 is SGHAT and CDR2 is FQNNGV. The CDR3 totals 16 residues. The CDR3 loop reads CASSLAGTGAGETQYF. The CDR3 coding sequence is TGTGCCAGCAGCTTAGCCGGGACAGGGGCGGGAGAGACCCAGTACTTC.

Many counts were recorded for this clonotype. This chain joins TRBV7-9 and TRBJ2-3, with no clear D. Trimming removed 5 bases from V and 0 bases from J, with 12 bases in between. CDR3 length: 15 amino acids. Germline CDR1 reads SEHNR; CDR2 reads FQNEAQ (reference sequence). This CDR3 reads CASSILGPSTDTQYF. The DNA of the CDR3 is TGTGCCAGCAGCATCTTAGGCCCGAGCACAGATACGCAGTATTTT.

This clonotype has ten or more counts. V usage is TRBV12-3 or TRBV12-4 and J usage is TRBJ1-2; 7 bases map to TRBD1. J gave up 5 bases and V 4 bases, and 4 bases lay outside the gene matches. This CDR3 spans 13 amino acids. CDR3 region: CASSYVQGYGYTF. The CDR3 nucleotides are TGTGCCAGCAGTTATGTACAGGGGTATGGCTACACCTTC.

This sequence joins TRBV2 and TRBJ1-1; D uncertain. Trimming pared 9 bases from V and 1 base from J, leaving 18 bases between. Germline values: CDR1 SNHLY, CDR2 FYNNEI. The CDR3 contains 15 residues. Here the CDR3 DNA reads TGTGCCAGTCACGCTCCGGGCAGCGGGAACACTGAAGCTTTCTTT. Translation: CASHAPGSGNTEAFF.

For this clonotype: A single base separates this from a much larger clone, so it may be a read error. The CDR3 does not close with the conserved phenylalanine or tryptophan, likely indicating a read error. This chain joins TRBV7-2 and TRBJ2-4, with D unresolved. The CDR3 totals 11 residues. Germline CDR1 reads SGHTA; CDR2 reads FQGNSA. V was pared by 3 bases and J by 4 bases, with 1 base between. The CDR3 loop is CASSFKNIQYL. CDR3 DNA: TGTGCCAGCAGCTTTAAAAACATTCAGTACCTC.

This clonotype has at least ten counts. Written as DNA, the CDR3 is TGTGCCAGCAGCCACGGACAGCCGATTGAAGCTTTCTTT. This sequence encodes CASSHGQPIEAFF. J is TRBJ1-1 and V is TRBV7-9; D might be TRBD1 (6 bases). V was trimmed by 5 bases and J by 7 bases, leaving 14 bases between them. Per germline, CDR1 SEHNR and CDR2 FQNEAQ (reference sequence). This CDR3 is built from 13 residues.

At least ten counts were recorded for this clonotype. J is TRBJ2-1 and V is TRBV2; 7 bases agree with TRBD2. Germline trimming cut 8 bases from V and 3 bases from J; bases unmatched to any gene: 7. The germline gives CDR1 SNHLY, CDR2 FYNNEI. The CDR3 is 14 residues long. The CDR3 sequence is CASLGGVGYNEQFF. CDR3 nucleotide sequence: TGTGCCAGCCTGGGAGGGGTTGGCTACAATGAGCAGTTCTTC. Using reference TRBV2 and TRBJ2-1 for the parts outside the CDR3, the full variable domain is EPEVTQTPSHQVTQMGQEVILRCVPISNHLYFYWYRQILGQKVEFLVSFYNNEISEKSEIFDDQFSVERPDGSNFTLKIRSTKLEDSAMYFCASLGGVGYNEQFFGPGTRLTVL.

The chain uses TRBV28 and TRBJ1-5; possible D gene TRBD1, 5 bases. The V and J ends lost 3 bases and 0 bases respectively, with 9 bases between them. The CDR3 totals 15 residues. CDR1 and CDR2 (germline): MDHEN, SYDVKM. The CDR3 DNA reads TGTGCCAGCAGTTTGGAGGGGTATAGCAATCAGCCCCAGCATTTT. As protein: CASSLEGYSNQPQHF.

This clonotype was counted a single time. Relative to the germline gene, one junction end is altered; a read error may explain this. The chain links TRBV28 to TRBJ2-1; perhaps TRBD2 as D (6 bases). The CDR3 is 16 residues long. The V gene's germline CDR1 is MDHEN and CDR2 SYDVKM. CDR3 in DNA: TGTGCCAGCAGTCCCGGGACTCCGGGCTCCTACAATGAGCAGTTCTTT. It yields the protein CASSPGTPGSYNEQFF.

This clonotype was seen ten or more times. V and J are TRBV30 and TRBJ1-6; D remains unclear. V was shortened by 2 bases and J by 6 bases, with 8 bases between the two germline ends. The length of the CDR3 is 13 residues. CDR1 GTSNPN and CDR2 SVGIG come from the germline V gene (reference sequence). CDR3 nucleotide sequence: TGTGCCTGGAGTAACAGCCTTAATTCACCCCTCCACTTT. Its protein is CAWSNSLNSPLHF.